Listed here are 17 T cell receptor beta chains from one sample, sequenced in a study of type 1 regulatory T cells. TCRdb reprocessed the reads via MiXCR and lists one record per CDR3 protein. The sample holds about 62,000 distinct CDR3 sequences, approximately 67% seen once. Their recognized antigens are unknown. Sample: cultured non-Tr1 T cells, either the whole culture or a sorted T cell fraction (not recorded which). These receptors came from a human donor in good health.

A note on this clonotype: Mismatch with germline at one junction end may stem from a read error. This rearrangement joins TRBV7-2 to TRBJ2-2; 9 positions match TRBD2. In germline, CDR1 is SGHTA, CDR2 FQGNSA. The CDR3 runs to 14 residues. CDR3 in amino acids: CASSLGTSVGGLFF. CDR3 DNA sequence: TGTGCCAGCAGCTTAGGGACTAGCGTGGGGGGGCTGTTTTTT.

This sequence joins TRBV5-3 and TRBJ2-5; D may be TRBD1 (5 bases). TRBV5-3 is an ORF, and what it does is uncertain. This CDR3 contains 11 residues. Trimming took 4 bases from V and 7 from J, leaving 8 bases between them. This CDR3 reads CARSGDRTQYF. In DNA, the CDR3 is TGTGCCAGAAGCGGCGACAGGACCCAGTACTTC.

The chain is built from TRBV11-2 and TRBJ2-7; 10 nucleotides align to TRBD2. CDR1 SGHAT and CDR2 FQNNGV come from the germline V gene. V dropped 4 bases and J dropped 0; count of bases not matched to a gene: 9. The CDR3 contains 17 residues. This CDR3 reads CASSSSGLAPSSYEQYF. Written as DNA, the CDR3 is TGTGCCAGCAGCTCCTCGGGACTAGCGCCGAGCTCCTACGAGCAGTACTTC.

This clonotype came up a few times. The rearrangement uses TRBV20-1 and TRBJ2-1, with TRBD2 matching 11 bases. The ends lost 1 base at V and 11 bases at J; junction bases unmatched: 10. The CDR3 is 15 amino acids. The V gene's germline CDR1 is DFQATT and CDR2 SNEGSKA (reference sequence). CDR3 in DNA: TGCAGTGCTAGAGTATTAGGGACTAGCGGAGATCAGCAGTTCTTC. Translation: CSARVLGTSGDQQFF.

The chain couples TRBV10-3 to TRBJ2-5; a weak D match, TRBD1 (6 bases). This CDR3 has 15 amino acids. V lost 4 bases and J 2 bases, leaving 14 bases between the germline ends. CDR1 and CDR2 (germline): ENHRY, SYGVKD. The CDR3 bases are TGTGCCATCAGTGGGTCACAGGGTGGTCAAGAGACCCAGTACTTC. Amino acid sequence: CAISGSQGGQETQYF.

The V call is TRBV7-6, the J call TRBJ2-1; no reliable D call. V dropped 8 bases and J dropped 8 bases, with 22 bases sitting between them. Germline CDR1 SGHVS, CDR2 FNYEAQ. The length of the CDR3 is 15 residues. The CDR3 reads CASVKEPSTMHEQFF. The CDR3 DNA follows: TGTGCCAGCGTCAAGGAGCCGTCGACCATGCATGAGCAGTTCTTC.

The rearrangement joins TRBV27 to TRBJ2-7, with 7 bases aligning to TRBD2. CDR3 length equals 14 residues. Germline loops: CDR1 MNHEY, CDR2 SMNVEV (reference sequence). The trim removed 2 bases at V and 7 bases at J, leaving 8 bases unmatched. The CDR3 region has the DNA TGTGCCAGCAGTTTAAACGAGCGGGATGGAGAGCAGTACTTC. It specifies CASSLNERDGEQYF.

CDR3 DNA sequence: TGCAGTGCTACCCGCGCTAATGAAAAACTGTTTTTT. Protein: CSATRANEKLFF. The chain is built from TRBV20-1 and TRBJ1-4, with D unclear. This CDR3 contains 12 residues. With 4 bases removed from V and 3 bases from J, the gap between germline ends came to 6 bases. Looked up from germline, CDR1 is DFQATT and CDR2 is SNEGSKA (reference sequence).

The chain has TRBV7-2 and TRBJ1-6, with D perhaps TRBD1 (6 bases). The V end was cut by 5 bases, the J end by 9 bases, with 17 bases between. Germline assignment: CDR1 SGHTA and CDR2 FQGNSA. This CDR3 is built from 15 residues. CDR3 bases: TGTGCCAGCAGCCCCCGGGAGGGGGGTTCTTCACCCCTCCACTTT. This encodes CASSPREGGSSPLHF.

This chain joins TRBV11-3 and TRBJ2-3; possibly TRBD1 or TRBD2 for D (5 bases each). V was clipped by 5 bases and J by 0 bases, with 12 bases between them. The CDR3 is made up of 15 amino acids. Germline V gene data show CDR1 as SGHNT and CDR2 as YENEEA. The DNA of the CDR3 is TGTGCCAGCAGCCCTGATGGGGGAAGCACAGATACGCAGTATTTT. Its translation is CASSPDGGSTDTQYF.

The chain employs TRBV20-1 and TRBJ1-4; D might be TRBD1 (5 bases). CDR3 length: 13 amino acids. Germline assignment: CDR1 DFQATT and CDR2 SNEGSKA (reference sequence). V was trimmed by 1 base and J by 7 bases, leaving 10 bases between them. CDR3 in amino acids: CSARVGPGEKLFF. CDR3 sequence (DNA): TGCAGTGCTAGAGTGGGGCCTGGTGAAAAACTGTTTTTT.

J is TRBJ1-2 and V is TRBV7-2; D gene uncertain. V was trimmed by 1 base and J by 3 bases, leaving 12 bases between them. This CDR3 is 15 amino acids long. Per the germline V gene, CDR1 is SGHTA and CDR2 is FQGNSA. The CDR3 DNA follows: TGTGCCAGCAGCTTAGATGATCGAGCTCACTATGGCTACACCTTC. Residues: CASSLDDRAHYGYTF. Using reference TRBV7-2 and TRBJ1-2 for the parts outside the CDR3, the full variable domain is GAGVSQSPSNKVTEKGKDVELRCDPISGHTALYWYRQSLGQGLEFLIYFQGNSAPDKSGLPSDRFSAERTGGSVSTLTIQRTQQEDSAVYLCASSLDDRAHYGYTFGSGTRLTVV.

V is TRBV5-6 and J is TRBJ1-1; tentative D call: TRBD1 (5 bases). The V gene lost 4 bases and the J gene lost 0 bases, with 10 bases spanning the gap. The CDR3 extends over 14 amino acids. Germline V gene data show CDR1 as SGHDT and CDR2 as YYEEEE. The CDR3 reads CASSPGTLNTEAFF. The CDR3 DNA reads as TGTGCCAGCAGCCCCGGGACCCTGAACACTGAAGCTTTCTTT.

CDR3 sequence reads: CSAPDPTGGGYNEQFF. DNA of the CDR3: TGCAGTGCTCCCGACCCCACGGGTGGGGGTTACAATGAGCAGTTCTTC. The rearrangement links TRBV20-1 to TRBJ2-1; D could derive from TRBD1 or TRBD2 (5 bases each). V shed 5 bases and J shed 4 bases, with 21 bases lying between them. Germline V gene lookup returns CDR1 DFQATT and CDR2 SNEGSKA (reference sequence). This CDR3 contains 16 residues.

This chain's CDR3 is CSGSGGTDTQYF. The CDR3 nucleotides read TGCAGTGGTTCAGGGGGCACAGATACGCAGTATTTT. The chain joins TRBV20-1 to TRBJ2-3, with D maybe TRBD1 (6 bases). Germline V CDR1 and CDR2: DFQATT, SNEGSKA (reference sequence). V lost 7 bases to trimming and J lost 1 base, with 9 bases between them. The CDR3 loop spans 12 amino acids.

This chain uses TRBV9 with TRBJ2-4, with D hard to call. Trimming stripped 2 bases from V and 9 bases from J, with 18 bases between. The germline V gene has CDR1 SGDLS and CDR2 YYNGEE. This CDR3 is built from 15 residues. CDR3 loop: CASSVGDEDRPIQYF. The CDR3 region has the DNA TGTGCCAGCAGCGTCGGAGACGAAGACCGACCCATTCAGTACTTC.

The gene calls are TRBV12-3 or TRBV12-4 and TRBJ2-1; unclear D gene. Trimming stripped 6 bases from V and 0 bases from J, with 9 bases between. CDR3 size: 14 residues. The CDR3 bases are TGTGCCAGCAGCGAAGTAAGCTCCTACAATGAGCAGTTCTTC. This translates into CASSEVSSYNEQFF.